The 5 T cell receptor beta chains reported below all come from one sample, sequenced in a study of blood T cell repertoires in COVID-19. TCRdb's table, derived via immunoSEQ multiplex PCR, lists solely in-frame clones and lacks some. This sample has 120,000 or so clones; more than 75% occur once, and the top ten carry about 3.5%. Sequencing was carried out using peripheral blood. The receptors come from a woman between 50 and 59 years old with acute or convalescent COVID-19.

The chain links TRBV30 to TRBJ2-7; D is possibly TRBD1 (5 bases). The ends were cut back, 3 bases at V and 7 bases at J, with 10 bases in the middle. Germline-derived CDR1 and CDR2 are GTSNPN and SVGIG (reference sequence). There are 11 residues in the CDR3. The CDR3 loop is CAWSDSGEQYF. In nucleotides, the CDR3 is TGTGCCTGGAGCGACAGTGGAGAGCAGTACTTC.

The chain is built from TRBV24-1 and TRBJ1-5, with TRBD1 matching 9 bases. The CDR3 runs 15 residues. CDR1 is KGHDR, CDR2 SFDVKD, per germline. Trimming took 3 bases from V and 5 from J; bases not matched to a gene: 4. The CDR3: CATSDPRTGDQPQHF. As DNA, the CDR3 is TGTGCCACCAGTGATCCTCGGACAGGGGATCAGCCCCAGCATTTT.

The genes are TRBV4-2 and TRBJ2-5, with 9 bases lining up with TRBD2. CDR3 length: 17 residues. Germline V gene sequence: CDR1 LGHNA, CDR2 YNFKEQ. Trimming removed 0 bases from V and 2 bases from J; junction bases left unmatched: 7. CDR3 bases: TGTGCCAGCAGCCAAGAGGGGCTAGCGGGATCTCAAGAGACCCAGTACTTC. The encoded protein is CASSQEGLAGSQETQYF.

The chain is built from TRBV27 and TRBJ2-3; 8 bases map to TRBD2. CDR1 MNHEY and CDR2 SMNVEV come from the germline V gene (reference sequence). This CDR3 has 15 residues. J gave up 3 bases and V 4 bases, and 6 bases lay outside the gene matches. The CDR3 loop reads CASSSAGLATDTQYF. The DNA for the CDR3 is TGTGCCAGCAGTTCCGCCGGACTAGCTACAGATACGCAGTATTTT.

The J gene is TRBJ2-7, the V gene TRBV5-4; 8 bases fit TRBD1. The CDR3 consists of 14 residues. The trim removed 3 bases at V and 5 bases at J, leaving 7 bases unmatched. The germline V gene has CDR1 SGHNT and CDR2 YYREEE (reference sequence). This CDR3 reads CASSSNRGSHEQYF. Here the CDR3 DNA reads TGTGCCAGCAGCTCGAACAGGGGGTCACACGAGCAGTACTTC.